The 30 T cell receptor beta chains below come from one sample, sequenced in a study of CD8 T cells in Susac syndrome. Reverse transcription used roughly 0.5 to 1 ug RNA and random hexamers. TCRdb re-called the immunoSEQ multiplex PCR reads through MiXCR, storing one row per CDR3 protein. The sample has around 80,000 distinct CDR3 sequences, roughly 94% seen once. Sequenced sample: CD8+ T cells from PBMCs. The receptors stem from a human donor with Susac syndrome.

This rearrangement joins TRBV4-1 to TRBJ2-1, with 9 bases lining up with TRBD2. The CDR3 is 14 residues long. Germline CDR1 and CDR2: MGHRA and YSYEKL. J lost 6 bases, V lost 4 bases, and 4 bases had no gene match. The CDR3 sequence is CASSPSRGGNEQFF. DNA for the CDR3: TGCGCCAGCAGCCCCTCGCGGGGGGGCAATGAGCAGTTCTTC.

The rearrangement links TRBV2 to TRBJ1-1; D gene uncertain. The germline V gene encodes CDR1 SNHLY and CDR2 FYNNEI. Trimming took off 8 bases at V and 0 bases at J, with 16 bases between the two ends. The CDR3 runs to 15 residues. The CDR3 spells CASPNHPRLNTEAFF. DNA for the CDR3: TGTGCCAGCCCCAACCACCCAAGGCTGAACACTGAAGCTTTCTTT.

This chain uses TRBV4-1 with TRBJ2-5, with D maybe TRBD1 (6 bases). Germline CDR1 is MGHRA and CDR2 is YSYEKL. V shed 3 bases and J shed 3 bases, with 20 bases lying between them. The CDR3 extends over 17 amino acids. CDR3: CASSQERSGVGEETQYF. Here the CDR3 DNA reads TGCGCCAGCAGCCAGGAGAGGTCAGGGGTCGGTGAAGAGACCCAGTACTTC.

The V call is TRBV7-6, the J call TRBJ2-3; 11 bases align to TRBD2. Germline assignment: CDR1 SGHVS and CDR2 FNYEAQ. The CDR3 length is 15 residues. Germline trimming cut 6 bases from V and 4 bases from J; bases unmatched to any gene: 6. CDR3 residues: CASSIGLAGSDTQYF. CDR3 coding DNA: TGTGCCAGCAGTATTGGACTAGCGGGCTCAGATACGCAGTATTTT.

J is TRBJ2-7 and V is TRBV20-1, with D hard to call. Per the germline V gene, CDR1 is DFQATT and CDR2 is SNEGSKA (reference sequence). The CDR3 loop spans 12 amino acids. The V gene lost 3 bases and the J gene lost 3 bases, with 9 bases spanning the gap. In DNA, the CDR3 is TGCAGTGCTAGTTACGGAAACTACGAGCAGTACTTC. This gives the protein CSASYGNYEQYF.

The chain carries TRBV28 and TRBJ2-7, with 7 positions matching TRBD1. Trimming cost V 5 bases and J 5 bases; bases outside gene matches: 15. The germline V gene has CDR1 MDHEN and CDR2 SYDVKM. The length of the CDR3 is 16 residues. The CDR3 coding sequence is TGTGCCAGCAGTCCTACGACAGGGTTACCCTCAGACGAGCAGTACTTC. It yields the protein CASSPTTGLPSDEQYF.

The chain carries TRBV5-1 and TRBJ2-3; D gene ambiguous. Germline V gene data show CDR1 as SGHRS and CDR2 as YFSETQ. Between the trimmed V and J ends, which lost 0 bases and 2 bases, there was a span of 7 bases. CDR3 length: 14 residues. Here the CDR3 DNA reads TGCGCCAGCAGCTTGGGGACCAACACAGATACGCAGTATTTT. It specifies CASSLGTNTDTQYF. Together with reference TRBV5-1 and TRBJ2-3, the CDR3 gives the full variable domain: KAGVTQTPRYLIKTRGQQVTLSCSPISGHRSVSWYQQTPGQGLQFLFEYFSETQRNKGNFPGRFSGRQFSNSRSEMNVSTLELGDSALYLCASSLGTNTDTQYFGPGTRLTVL.

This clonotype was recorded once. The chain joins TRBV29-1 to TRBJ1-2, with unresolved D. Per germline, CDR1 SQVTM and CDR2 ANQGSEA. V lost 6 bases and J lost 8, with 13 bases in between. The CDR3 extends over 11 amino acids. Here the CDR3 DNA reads TGCAGCGTCCCCCTGGCGGGGGGCTACACCTTC. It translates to CSVPLAGGYTF.

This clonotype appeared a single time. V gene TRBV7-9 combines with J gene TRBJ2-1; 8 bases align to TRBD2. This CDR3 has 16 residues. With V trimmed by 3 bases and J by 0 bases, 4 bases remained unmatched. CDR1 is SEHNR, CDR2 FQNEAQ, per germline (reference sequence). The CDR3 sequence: CASSLLAGSSYNEQFF. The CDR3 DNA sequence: TGTGCCAGCAGCTTGTTAGCGGGGTCCTCCTACAATGAGCAGTTCTTC.

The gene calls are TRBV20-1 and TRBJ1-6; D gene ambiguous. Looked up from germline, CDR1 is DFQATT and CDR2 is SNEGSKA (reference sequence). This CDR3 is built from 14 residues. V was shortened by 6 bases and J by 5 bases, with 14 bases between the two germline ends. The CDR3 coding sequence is TGCAGTGCCGAGGAGGGCGACGATAATTCACCCCTCCACTTT. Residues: CSAEEGDDNSPLHF.

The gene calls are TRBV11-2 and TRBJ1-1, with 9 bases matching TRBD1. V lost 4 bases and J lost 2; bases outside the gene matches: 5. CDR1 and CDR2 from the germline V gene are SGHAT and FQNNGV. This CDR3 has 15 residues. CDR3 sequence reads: CASSSGTGLNTEAFF. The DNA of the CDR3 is TGTGCCAGCAGCTCCGGGACAGGGCTAAACACTGAAGCTTTCTTT.

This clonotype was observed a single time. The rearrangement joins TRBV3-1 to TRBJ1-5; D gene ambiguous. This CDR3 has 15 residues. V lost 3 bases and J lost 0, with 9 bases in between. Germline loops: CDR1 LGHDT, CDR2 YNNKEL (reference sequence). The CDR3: CASSQGNYSNQPQHF. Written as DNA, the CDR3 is TGTGCCAGCAGCCAGGGGAACTATAGCAATCAGCCCCAGCATTTT.

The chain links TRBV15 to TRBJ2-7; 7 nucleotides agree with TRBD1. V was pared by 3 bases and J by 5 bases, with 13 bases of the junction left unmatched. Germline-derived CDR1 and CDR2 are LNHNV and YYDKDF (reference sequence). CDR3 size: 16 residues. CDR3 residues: CATSRLHDRAMHEQYF. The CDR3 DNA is TGTGCCACCAGCAGGTTACACGACAGGGCTATGCACGAGCAGTACTTC.

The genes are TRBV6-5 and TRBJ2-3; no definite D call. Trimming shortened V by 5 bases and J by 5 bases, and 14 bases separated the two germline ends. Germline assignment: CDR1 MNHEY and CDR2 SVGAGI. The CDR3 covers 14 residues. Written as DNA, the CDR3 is TGTGCCAGCAGTGAAGTAGGGCTGCAAGATACGCAGTATTTT. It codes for CASSEVGLQDTQYF.

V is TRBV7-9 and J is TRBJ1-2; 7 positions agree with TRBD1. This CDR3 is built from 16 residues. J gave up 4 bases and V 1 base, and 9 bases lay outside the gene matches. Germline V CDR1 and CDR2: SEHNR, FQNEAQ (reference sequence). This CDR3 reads CASSLGGRGQVYGYTF. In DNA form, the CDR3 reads TGTGCCAGCAGCTTAGGGGGAAGAGGACAGGTCTATGGCTACACCTTC. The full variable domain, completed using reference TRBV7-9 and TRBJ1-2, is DTGVSQNPRHKITKRGQNVTFRCDPISEHNRLYWYRQTLGQGPEFLTYFQNEAQLEKSRLLSDRFSAERPKGSFSTLEIQRTEQGDSAMYLCASSLGGRGQVYGYTFGSGTRLTVV.

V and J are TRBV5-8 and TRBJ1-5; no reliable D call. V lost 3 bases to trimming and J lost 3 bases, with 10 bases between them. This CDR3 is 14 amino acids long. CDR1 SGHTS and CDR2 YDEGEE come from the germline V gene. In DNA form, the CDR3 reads TGTGCCAGCAGCTCCCTTGGGTACAATCAGCCCCAGCATTTT. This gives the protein CASSSLGYNQPQHF.

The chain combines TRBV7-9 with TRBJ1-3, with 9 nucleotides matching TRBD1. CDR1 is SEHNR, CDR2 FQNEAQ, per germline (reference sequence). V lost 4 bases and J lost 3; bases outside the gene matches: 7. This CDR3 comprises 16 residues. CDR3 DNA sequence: TGTGCCAGCAGCTCGCCGGGACAGGGCAATGGAAACACCATATATTTT. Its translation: CASSSPGQGNGNTIYF.

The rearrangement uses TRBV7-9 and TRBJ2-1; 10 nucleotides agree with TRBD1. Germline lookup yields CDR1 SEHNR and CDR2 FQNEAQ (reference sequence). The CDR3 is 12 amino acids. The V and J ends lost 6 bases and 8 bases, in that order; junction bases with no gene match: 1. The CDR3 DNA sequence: TGTGCCAGCAGGACAGGGGGCGATGAGCAGTTCTTC. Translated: CASRTGGDEQFF. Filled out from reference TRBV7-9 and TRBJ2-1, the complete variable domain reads DTGVSQNPRHKITKRGQNVTFRCDPISEHNRLYWYRQTLGQGPEFLTYFQNEAQLEKSRLLSDRFSAERPKGSFSTLEIQRTEQGDSAMYLCASRTGGDEQFFGPGTRLTVL.

CDR3 in amino acids: CASSQTSGVAKNIQYF. The CDR3, as DNA: TGCGCCAGCAGCCAAACCAGCGGGGTAGCCAAAAACATTCAGTACTTC. This chain uses TRBV4-1 with TRBJ2-4; 7 bases agree with TRBD2. CDR3 length: 16 residues. Germline values: CDR1 MGHRA, CDR2 YSYEKL. Losses at the gene ends were 2 bases for V and 0 bases for J; bases not matched to a gene: 4.

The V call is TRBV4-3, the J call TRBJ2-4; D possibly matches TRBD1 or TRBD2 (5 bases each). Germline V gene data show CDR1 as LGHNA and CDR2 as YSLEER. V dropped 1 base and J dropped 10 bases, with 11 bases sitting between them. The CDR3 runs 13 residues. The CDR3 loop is CASSQGGLGIQYF. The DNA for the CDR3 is TGCGCCAGCAGCCAAGGGGGGTTAGGGATTCAGTACTTC.

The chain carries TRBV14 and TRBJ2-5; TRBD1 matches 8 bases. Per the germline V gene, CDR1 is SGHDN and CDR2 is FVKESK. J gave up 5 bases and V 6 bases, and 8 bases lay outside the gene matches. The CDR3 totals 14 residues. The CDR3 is CASSPDRVRETQYF. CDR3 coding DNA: TGTGCCAGCAGTCCGGACAGGGTGAGGGAGACCCAGTACTTC.

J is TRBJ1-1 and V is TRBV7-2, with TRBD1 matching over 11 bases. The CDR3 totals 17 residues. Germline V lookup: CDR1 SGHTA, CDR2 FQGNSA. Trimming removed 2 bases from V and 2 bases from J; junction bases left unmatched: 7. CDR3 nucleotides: TGTGCCAGCAGCTTAACCACTGGACAGGGGGCCAACACTGAAGCTTTCTTT. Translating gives CASSLTTGQGANTEAFF.

The CDR3 is CASSFSSGTLTYEQYF. In DNA form, the CDR3 reads TGTGCCAGCAGTTTTTCGTCTGGGACATTGACCTACGAGCAGTACTTC. The chain joins TRBV27 to TRBJ2-7; the D gene is possibly TRBD1 (6 bases). V was clipped by 3 bases and J by 2 bases, with 17 bases between them. CDR3 length: 16 residues. Per the germline V gene, CDR1 is MNHEY and CDR2 is SMNVEV (reference sequence).

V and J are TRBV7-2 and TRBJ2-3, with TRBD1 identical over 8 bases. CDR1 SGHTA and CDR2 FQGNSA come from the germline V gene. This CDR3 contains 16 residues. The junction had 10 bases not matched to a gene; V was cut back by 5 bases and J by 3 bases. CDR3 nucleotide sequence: TGTGCCAGCAGCCCTAGGACAGGGAACAGAACAGATACGCAGTATTTT. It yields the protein CASSPRTGNRTDTQYF.

Here the CDR3 DNA reads TGCAGTGGGGGACGGACCTTAGACACAGATACGCAGTATTTT. This translates into CSGGRTLDTDTQYF. V is TRBV20-1 and J is TRBJ2-3, with D perhaps TRBD1 or TRBD2 (5 bases each). The germline V gene has CDR1 DFQATT and CDR2 SNEGSKA (reference sequence). This CDR3 comprises 14 residues. Trimming removed 7 bases at V and 2 bases at J, with 16 bases between.

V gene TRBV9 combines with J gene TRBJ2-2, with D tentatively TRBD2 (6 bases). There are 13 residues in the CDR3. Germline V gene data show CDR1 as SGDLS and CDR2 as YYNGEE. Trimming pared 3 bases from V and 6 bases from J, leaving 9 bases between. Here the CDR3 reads CASSELAPGELFF. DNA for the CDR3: TGTGCCAGCAGCGAACTAGCTCCCGGGGAGCTGTTTTTT.

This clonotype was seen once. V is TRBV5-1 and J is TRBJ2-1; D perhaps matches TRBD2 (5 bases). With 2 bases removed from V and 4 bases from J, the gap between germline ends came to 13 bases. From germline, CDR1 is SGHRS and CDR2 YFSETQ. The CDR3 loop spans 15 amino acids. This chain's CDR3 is CASSFGETLYNEQFF. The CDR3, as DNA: TGCGCCAGCAGCTTCGGGGAGACCCTTTACAATGAGCAGTTCTTC.

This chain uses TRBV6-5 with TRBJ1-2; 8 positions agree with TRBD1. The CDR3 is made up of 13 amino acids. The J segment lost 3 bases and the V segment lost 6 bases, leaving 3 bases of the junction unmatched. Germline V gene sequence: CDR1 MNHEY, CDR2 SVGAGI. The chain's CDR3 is CASSGQGYYGYTF. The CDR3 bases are TGTGCCAGCAGCGGACAGGGTTACTATGGCTACACCTTC.

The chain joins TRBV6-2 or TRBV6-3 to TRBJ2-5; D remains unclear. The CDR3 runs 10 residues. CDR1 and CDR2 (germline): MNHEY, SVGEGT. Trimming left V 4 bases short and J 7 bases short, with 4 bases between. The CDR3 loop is CASSSTTQYF. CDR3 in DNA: TGTGCCAGCAGTTCAACGACCCAGTACTTC.

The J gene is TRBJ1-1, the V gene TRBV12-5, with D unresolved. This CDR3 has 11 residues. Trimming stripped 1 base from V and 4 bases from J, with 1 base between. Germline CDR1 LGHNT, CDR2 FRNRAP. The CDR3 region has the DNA TGTGCTAGTGGTTTGGGCACTGAAGCTTTCTTT. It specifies CASGLGTEAFF.